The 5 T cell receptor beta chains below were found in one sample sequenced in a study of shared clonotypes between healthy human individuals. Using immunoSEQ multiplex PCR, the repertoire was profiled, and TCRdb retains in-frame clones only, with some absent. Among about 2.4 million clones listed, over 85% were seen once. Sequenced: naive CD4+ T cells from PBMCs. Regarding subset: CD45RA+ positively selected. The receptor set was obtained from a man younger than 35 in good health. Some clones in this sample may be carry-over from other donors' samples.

The CDR3 loop is CASQGRAYNEQFF. CDR3 DNA sequence: TGTGCCAGTCAGGGGAGGGCCTACAATGAGCAGTTCTTC. The rearrangement uses TRBV6-1 and TRBJ2-1, with D possibly matching TRBD2 (7 bases). The V end was cut by 9 bases, the J end by 2 bases, with 11 bases between. The germline CDR1 and CDR2 sequences are MNHNS and SASEGT. This CDR3 region has 13 residues.

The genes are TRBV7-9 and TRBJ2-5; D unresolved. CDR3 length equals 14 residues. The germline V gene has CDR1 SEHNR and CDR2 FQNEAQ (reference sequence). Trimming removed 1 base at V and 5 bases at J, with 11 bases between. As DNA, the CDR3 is TGTGCCAGCAGCTTAGTCAGCGCCGAGGAGACCCAGTACTTC. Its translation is CASSLVSAEETQYF.

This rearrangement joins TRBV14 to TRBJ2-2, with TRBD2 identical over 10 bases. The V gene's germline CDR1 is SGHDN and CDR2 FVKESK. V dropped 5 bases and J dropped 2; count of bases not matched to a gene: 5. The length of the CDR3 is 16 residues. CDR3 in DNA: TGTGCCAGCAGCTTGGGACTAGCGCGCAACACCGGGGAGCTGTTTTTT. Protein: CASSLGLARNTGELFF. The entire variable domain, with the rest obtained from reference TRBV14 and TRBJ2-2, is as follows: EAGVTQFPSHSVIEKGQTVTLRCDPISGHDNLYWYRRVMGKEIKFLLHFVKESKQDESGMPNNRFLAERTGGTYSTLKVQPAELEDSGVYFCASSLGLARNTGELFFGEGSRLTVL.

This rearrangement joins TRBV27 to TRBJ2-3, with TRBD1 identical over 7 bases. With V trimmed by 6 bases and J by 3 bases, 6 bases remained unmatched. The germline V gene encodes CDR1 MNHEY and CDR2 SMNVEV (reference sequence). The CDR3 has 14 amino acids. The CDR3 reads CASRGVRGTDTQYF. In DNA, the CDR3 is TGTGCCAGCAGGGGGGTCAGGGGGACAGATACGCAGTATTTT.

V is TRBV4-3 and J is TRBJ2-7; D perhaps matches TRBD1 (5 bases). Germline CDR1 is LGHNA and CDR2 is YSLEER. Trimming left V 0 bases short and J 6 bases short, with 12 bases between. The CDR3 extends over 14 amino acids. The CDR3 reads CASSQEAGSLEQYF. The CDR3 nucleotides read TGCGCCAGCAGCCAAGAGGCAGGGTCTCTCGAGCAGTACTTC.